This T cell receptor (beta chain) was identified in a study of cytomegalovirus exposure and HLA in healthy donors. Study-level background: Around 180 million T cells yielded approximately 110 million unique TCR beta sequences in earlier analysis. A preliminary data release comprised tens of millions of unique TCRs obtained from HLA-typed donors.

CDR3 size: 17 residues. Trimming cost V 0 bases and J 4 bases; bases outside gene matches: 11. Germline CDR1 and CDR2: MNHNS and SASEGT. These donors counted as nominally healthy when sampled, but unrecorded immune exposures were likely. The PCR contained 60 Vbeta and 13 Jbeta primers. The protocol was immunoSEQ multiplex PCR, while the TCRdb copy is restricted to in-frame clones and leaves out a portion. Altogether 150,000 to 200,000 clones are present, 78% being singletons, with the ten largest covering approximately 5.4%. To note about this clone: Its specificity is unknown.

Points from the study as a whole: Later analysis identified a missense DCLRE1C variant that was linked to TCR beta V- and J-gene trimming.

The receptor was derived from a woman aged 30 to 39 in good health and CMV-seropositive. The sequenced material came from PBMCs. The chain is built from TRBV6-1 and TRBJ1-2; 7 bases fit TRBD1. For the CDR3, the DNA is TGTGCCAGCAGTGAAGCGGGGGACAGCCGATACAGCTATGGCTACACCTTC. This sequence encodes CASSEAGDSRYSYGYTF.